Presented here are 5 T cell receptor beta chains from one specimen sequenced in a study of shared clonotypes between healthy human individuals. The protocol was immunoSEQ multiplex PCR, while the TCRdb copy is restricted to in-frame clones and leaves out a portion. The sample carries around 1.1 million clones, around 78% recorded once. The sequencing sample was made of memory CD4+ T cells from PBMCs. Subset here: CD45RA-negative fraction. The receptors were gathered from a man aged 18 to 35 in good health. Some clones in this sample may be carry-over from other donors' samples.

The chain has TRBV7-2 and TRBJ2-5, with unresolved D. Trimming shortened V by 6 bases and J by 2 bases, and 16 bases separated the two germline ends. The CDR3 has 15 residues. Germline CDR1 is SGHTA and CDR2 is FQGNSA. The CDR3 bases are TGTGCCAGCAGTCCTGTACACGTCGTGCAAGAGACCCAGTACTTC. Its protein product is CASSPVHVVQETQYF.

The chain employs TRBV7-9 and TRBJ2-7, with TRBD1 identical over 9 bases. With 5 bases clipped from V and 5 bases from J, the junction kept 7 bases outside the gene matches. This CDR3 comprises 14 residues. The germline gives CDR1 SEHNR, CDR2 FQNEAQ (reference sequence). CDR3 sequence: CASSIRGQGHEQYF. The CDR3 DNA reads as TGTGCCAGCAGCATCCGGGGACAGGGTCACGAGCAGTACTTC.

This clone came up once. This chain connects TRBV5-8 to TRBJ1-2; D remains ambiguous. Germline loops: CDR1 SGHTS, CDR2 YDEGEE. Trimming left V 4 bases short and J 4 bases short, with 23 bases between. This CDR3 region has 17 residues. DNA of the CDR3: TGTGCCAGCAGCCCCGCGGGGATTTCCTCTACGTCCTATGGCTACACCTTC. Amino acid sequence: CASSPAGISSTSYGYTF.

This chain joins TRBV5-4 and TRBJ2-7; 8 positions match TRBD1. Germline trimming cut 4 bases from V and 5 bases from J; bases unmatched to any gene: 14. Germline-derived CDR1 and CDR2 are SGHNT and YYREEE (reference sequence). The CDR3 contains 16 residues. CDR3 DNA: TGTGCCAGCAGCCCGAGGACCCGACAGGGGAGCCACGAGCAGTACTTC. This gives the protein CASSPRTRQGSHEQYF.

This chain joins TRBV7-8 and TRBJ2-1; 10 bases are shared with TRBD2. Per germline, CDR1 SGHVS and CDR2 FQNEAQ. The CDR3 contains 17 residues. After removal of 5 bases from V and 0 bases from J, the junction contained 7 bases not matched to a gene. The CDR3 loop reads CASSLRASGSSYNEQFF. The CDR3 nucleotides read TGTGCCAGCAGCCTAAGGGCTAGCGGGAGCTCCTACAATGAGCAGTTCTTC. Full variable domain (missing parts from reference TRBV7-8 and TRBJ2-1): GAGVSQSPRYKVAKRGQDVALRCDPISGHVSLFWYQQALGQGPEFLTYFQNEAQLDKSGLPSDRFFAERPEGSVSTLKIQRTQQEDSAVYLCASSLRASGSSYNEQFFGPGTRLTVL.